This T cell receptor beta chain emerged from a study of blood T cell repertoires in COVID-19. In the study overall: The United States, Italy and Spain were the sources of the acute and convalescent COVID-19 samples. PBMCs, B-cell-depleted T cells, or T cells were the source of the cDNA or gDNA that made up the material.

This CDR3 is 20 amino acids long. Germline V gene sequence: CDR1 MNHNS, CDR2 SASEGT. Trimming took off 4 bases at V and 0 bases at J, with 24 bases between the two ends. During active infection, Seattle patients enrolled and were then monitored through disease. Sequencing was performed with immunoSEQ multiplex PCR; in TCRdb, only in-frame clones are kept and a portion is missing. The data hold approximately 270,000 clones, with approximately 85% observed a single time. The material sequenced was peripheral blood. This clonotype originated in a human donor with COVID-19, enrolled during active disease. The donor label of this sample is uncertain. The chain uses TRBV6-1 and TRBJ1-4, with TRBD1 as a possible D gene (6 bases). The CDR3 protein is CASSGQATGRIGSTNEKLFF. The CDR3 nucleotides are TGTGCCAGCAGTGGCCAAGCGACAGGCCGTATTGGGTCAACTAATGAAAAACTGTTTTTT.